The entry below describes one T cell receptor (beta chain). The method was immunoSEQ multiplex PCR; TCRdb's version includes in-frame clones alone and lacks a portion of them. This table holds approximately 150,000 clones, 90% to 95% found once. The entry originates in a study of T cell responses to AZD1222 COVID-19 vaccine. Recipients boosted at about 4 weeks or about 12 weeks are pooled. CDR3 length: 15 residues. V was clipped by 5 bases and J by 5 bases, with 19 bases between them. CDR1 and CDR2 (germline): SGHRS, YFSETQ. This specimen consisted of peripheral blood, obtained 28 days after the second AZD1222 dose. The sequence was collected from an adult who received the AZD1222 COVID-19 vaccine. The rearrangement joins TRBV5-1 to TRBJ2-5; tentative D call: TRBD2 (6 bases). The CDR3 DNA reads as TGCGCCAGCAGAGTCTTGACGGGAGCAGGTGAGACCCAGTACTTC. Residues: CASRVLTGAGETQYF.